These 32 T cell receptor beta chains came from one sample sequenced in a study of cytomegalovirus exposure and HLA in healthy donors. The PCR had 60 Vbeta and 13 Jbeta primers. The repertoire was sequenced with immunoSEQ multiplex PCR; TCRdb's copy has only in-frame clones and lacks some. The data show roughly 110,000 clones, roughly 72% seen once. What was sequenced was PBMCs. The origin of the receptors is a woman aged 40 to 49 in good health and CMV-seropositive.

The chain links TRBV4-1 to TRBJ2-7; D call uncertain. This CDR3 contains 14 residues. Germline lookup yields CDR1 MGHRA and CDR2 YSYEKL. V gave up 5 bases and J gave up 0 bases, with 11 bases separating them. DNA for the CDR3: TGCGCCAGCAGCTCGGAGAGAGCCTCCTACGAGCAGTACTTC. It is translated as CASSSERASYEQYF.

This chain uses TRBV11-2 with TRBJ1-5; weak D call: TRBD1 (5 bases). V lost 5 bases and J lost 3, with 11 bases in between. Germline V CDR1 and CDR2: SGHAT, FQNNGV. The CDR3 length is 14 residues. The CDR3 nucleotides read TGTGCCAGCAGCGCAGACAGAACCAATCAGCCCCAGCATTTT. It encodes CASSADRTNQPQHF.

This clone was detected only a few times. V usage is TRBV6-5 and J usage is TRBJ1-2, with a tentative D call TRBD1 (5 bases). The V gene lost 6 bases and the J gene lost 5 bases, with 16 bases spanning the gap. The CDR3 extends over 14 amino acids. Germline V gives CDR1 MNHEY, CDR2 SVGAGI. The CDR3 coding sequence is TGTGCCAGCAGGTCCGGGACTGAAGTGTATGGCTACACCTTC. Translating gives CASRSGTEVYGYTF.

The gene calls are TRBV30 and TRBJ2-1; perhaps TRBD1 as D (6 bases). V was clipped by 4 bases and J by 3 bases, with 13 bases between them. Per the germline V gene, CDR1 is GTSNPN and CDR2 is SVGIG (reference sequence). The CDR3 runs 14 residues. CDR3 amino acids: CAWMSNRDYNEQFF. The DNA of the CDR3 is TGTGCCTGGATGTCTAACAGGGACTACAATGAGCAGTTCTTC.

The genes are TRBV12-5 and TRBJ2-1; TRBD2 matches at 7 bases. The germline CDR1 and CDR2 sequences are LGHNT and FRNRAP. This CDR3 is 15 amino acids long. The V and J ends lost 1 base and 3 bases, in that order; junction bases with no gene match: 3. Here the CDR3 reads CASGLGVAGYNEQFF. The CDR3 region has the DNA TGTGCTAGTGGTTTGGGGGTAGCGGGCTACAATGAGCAGTTCTTC.

This chain joins TRBV29-1 and TRBJ2-3, with D perhaps matching TRBD2 (5 bases). CDR1 and CDR2 from the germline V gene are SQVTM and ANQGSEA. Between the trimmed V and J ends, which lost 1 base and 5 bases, there was a span of 7 bases. The CDR3 runs 12 residues. The chain's CDR3 is CSVEGAGDTQYF. CDR3 nucleotide sequence: TGCAGCGTTGAAGGCGCGGGAGATACGCAGTATTTT.

The J gene is TRBJ2-2, the V gene TRBV7-2; 9 bases match TRBD1. The CDR3 spans 15 residues. The J segment lost 6 bases and the V segment lost 5 bases, leaving 7 bases of the junction unmatched. In germline, CDR1 is SGHTA, CDR2 FQGNSA. CDR3 residues: CASSPGTGLSGELFF. CDR3 in DNA: TGTGCCAGCAGCCCAGGGACAGGGTTGTCCGGGGAGCTGTTTTTT.

This clone occurred a few times. The V gene is TRBV2, the J gene TRBJ1-1; D is undetermined. There are 14 residues in the CDR3. V was trimmed by 6 bases and J by 1 base, leaving 12 bases between them. The germline V gene encodes CDR1 SNHLY and CDR2 FYNNEI. CDR3 nucleotides: TGTGCCAGCAGCCTGGGCATGGCGAACACTGAAGCTTTCTTT. Translated, it gives CASSLGMANTEAFF. The whole variable domain, filled in from reference TRBV2 and TRBJ1-1, reads EPEVTQTPSHQVTQMGQEVILRCVPISNHLYFYWYRQILGQKVEFLVSFYNNEISEKSEIFDDQFSVERPDGSNFTLKIRSTKLEDSAMYFCASSLGMANTEAFFGQGTRLTVV.

The chain employs TRBV18 and TRBJ1-6, with D possibly TRBD1 on 5 matching bases. CDR1 and CDR2 (germline): KGHSH, LQKENI. The CDR3 spans 15 residues. V was trimmed by 3 bases and J by 7 bases, leaving 13 bases between them. CDR3 nucleotides: TGTGCCAGCTCACCGTCAGGGCCCATCAATTCACCCCTCCACTTT. Amino acid sequence: CASSPSGPINSPLHF.

V gene TRBV7-2 combines with J gene TRBJ2-7; TRBD1 might be the D (6 bases). The CDR3 loop spans 16 amino acids. Germline V gives CDR1 SGHTA, CDR2 FQGNSA. V lost 4 bases and J lost 5, with 21 bases in between. The CDR3 is CASSSTSLGAGNEQYF. CDR3 nucleotide sequence: TGTGCCAGCAGCTCAACCAGTCTGGGGGCCGGGAACGAGCAGTACTTC.

J is TRBJ1-1 and V is TRBV9; D unclear. The length of the CDR3 is 16 residues. Germline CDR1 is SGDLS and CDR2 is YYNGEE. V lost 4 bases, J lost 1 base, and 17 bases lay in between. The CDR3 sequence: CASSPQVRQSNTEAFF. In DNA, the CDR3 is TGTGCCAGCAGCCCCCAAGTGCGACAATCGAACACTGAAGCTTTCTTT.

The chain carries TRBV5-4 and TRBJ1-2, with D tentatively TRBD1 (5 bases). This CDR3 is built from 14 residues. Trimming cost V 3 bases and J 6 bases, with 15 bases left between them. The germline V gene has CDR1 SGHNT and CDR2 YYREEE (reference sequence). CDR3 in amino acids: CASSSRTLGNGYTF. Written as DNA, the CDR3 is TGTGCCAGCAGCTCGCGGACATTAGGGAATGGCTACACCTTC.

The chain employs TRBV19 and TRBJ2-5, with D tentatively TRBD1 (6 bases). Looked up from germline, CDR1 is LNHDA and CDR2 is SQIVND (reference sequence). The CDR3 spans 13 residues. Trimming left V 10 bases short and J 5 bases short, with 17 bases between. The CDR3 loop is CATGHPTGETQYF. The CDR3 DNA is TGTGCCACGGGACATCCTACGGGGGAGACCCAGTACTTC.

The rearrangement joins TRBV5-5 to TRBJ1-1; D is undetermined. The V gene's germline CDR1 is SGHKS and CDR2 YYEKEE (reference sequence). V gave up 2 bases and J gave up 1 base, with 6 bases separating them. The CDR3 contains 13 residues. The CDR3 DNA sequence: TGTGCCAGCAGCTTCGACACGAACACTGAAGCTTTCTTT. This encodes CASSFDTNTEAFF.

The chain recombines TRBV2 with TRBJ2-1; TRBD1 might be the D (7 bases). The germline V and J ends were trimmed by 8 bases and 10 bases, with 15 bases remaining between them. This CDR3 has 12 residues. CDR1 SNHLY and CDR2 FYNNEI come from the germline V gene. This CDR3 reads CASGGGTWEQFF. In nucleotides, the CDR3 is TGTGCCAGCGGAGGGGGCACATGGGAGCAGTTCTTC.

The chain couples TRBV7-3 to TRBJ2-3; 10 positions agree with TRBD2. The length of the CDR3 is 17 residues. The V segment lost 2 bases and the J segment 5 bases; nucleotides outside the gene matches: 10. Germline assignment: CDR1 SGHTA and CDR2 FQGTGA. DNA for the CDR3: TGTGCCAGCAGCTTAGTCGGAGCGGGGGGGCCTGAAGATACGCAGTATTTT. Protein sequence: CASSLVGAGGPEDTQYF.

The rearrangement uses TRBV2 and TRBJ2-3; no clear D gene. V gave up 7 bases and J gave up 2 bases, with 4 bases separating them. Germline CDR1 and CDR2: SNHLY and FYNNEI. The CDR3 consists of 11 residues. CDR3 residues: CASTYTDTQYF. The CDR3 nucleotides read TGTGCCAGCACCTACACAGATACGCAGTATTTT. The complete variable domain, with remaining parts taken from reference TRBV2 and TRBJ2-3, reads EPEVTQTPSHQVTQMGQEVILRCVPISNHLYFYWYRQILGQKVEFLVSFYNNEISEKSEIFDDQFSVERPDGSNFTLKIRSTKLEDSAMYFCASTYTDTQYFGPGTRLTVL.

Only a few counts were recorded for this clone. V usage is TRBV11-3 and J usage is TRBJ2-1; 11 nucleotides line up with TRBD2. CDR3 length equals 16 residues. Germline V gene lookup returns CDR1 SGHNT and CDR2 YENEEA. The V and J ends lost 1 base and 4 bases, in that order; junction bases with no gene match: 3. DNA for the CDR3: TGTGCCAGCAGCTTAGCTACTAGCGGGGGTTACAATGAGCAGTTCTTC. Its protein product is CASSLATSGGYNEQFF.

The chain links TRBV7-9 to TRBJ1-1; 12 nucleotides match TRBD1. CDR1 is SEHNR and CDR2 is FQNEAQ in the germline V gene (reference sequence). The CDR3 loop spans 14 amino acids. V shed 5 bases and J 7 bases; nucleotides not matched to a gene: 5. The CDR3 spells CASSGGTGGGEAFF. The CDR3 DNA reads as TGTGCCAGCAGCGGGGGGACAGGGGGCGGTGAAGCTTTCTTT.

The rearrangement joins TRBV19 to TRBJ1-4; weak D call: TRBD1 (6 bases). The germline V gene has CDR1 LNHDA and CDR2 SQIVND (reference sequence). The CDR3 extends over 14 amino acids. Trimming took off 6 bases at V and 4 bases at J, with 12 bases between the two ends. This chain's CDR3 is CASSFTGYNEKLFF. The CDR3 bases are TGTGCCAGTAGCTTTACAGGGTATAATGAAAAACTGTTTTTT.

Notes on this clone: Other DNA sequences in this sample translate to the same CDR3. This rearrangement joins TRBV5-6 to TRBJ2-3; 9 positions agree with TRBD2. The V segment lost 0 bases and the J segment 4 bases; nucleotides outside the gene matches: 0. The germline CDR1 and CDR2 sequences are SGHDT and YYEEEE. CDR3 size: 14 residues. CDR3 coding DNA: TGTGCCAGCAGCTTGGGACTAGCGGCAGATACGCAGTATTTT. Its translation is CASSLGLAADTQYF.

The V gene is TRBV27, the J gene TRBJ2-5; maybe TRBD2 (6 bases). V was clipped by 2 bases and J by 5 bases, with 12 bases between them. The CDR3 totals 14 residues. Per the germline V gene, CDR1 is MNHEY and CDR2 is SMNVEV (reference sequence). CDR3 protein: CASSLGRGTETQYF. The CDR3, as DNA: TGTGCCAGCAGTTTAGGGCGGGGAACGGAGACCCAGTACTTC.

The chain is built from TRBV19 and TRBJ1-1, with 10 bases identical to TRBD1. Looked up from germline, CDR1 is LNHDA and CDR2 is SQIVND (reference sequence). Trimming at V came to 3 bases and at J to 5 bases, leaving 6 bases not matched to a gene. This CDR3 is built from 15 residues. The CDR3 region has the DNA TGTGCCAGTAGTATTGGACAGGGGGGGTCTACTGAAGCTTTCTTT. This gives the protein CASSIGQGGSTEAFF.

The chain uses TRBV2 and TRBJ2-7; D may be TRBD2 (5 bases). The CDR3 totals 12 residues. V was pared by 7 bases and J by 4 bases, with 11 bases between. The germline gives CDR1 SNHLY, CDR2 FYNNEI. CDR3 residues: CASKGEGYEQYF. The DNA for the CDR3 is TGTGCCAGCAAAGGTGAGGGTTACGAGCAGTACTTC.

CDR3 sequence (DNA): TGTGCCAGCAGCCAAGTAAGGGGAGGGGAATCCTCTGGAAACACCATATATTTT. Encoded protein: CASSQVRGGESSGNTIYF. The genes are TRBV4-2 and TRBJ1-3, with D perhaps matching TRBD1 (5 bases). This CDR3 spans 18 amino acids. Trimming removed 1 base at V and 0 bases at J, with 16 bases between. In germline, CDR1 is LGHNA, CDR2 YNFKEQ.

V and J are TRBV9 and TRBJ1-3, with 8 bases fitting TRBD1. The CDR3 runs to 17 residues. In germline, CDR1 is SGDLS, CDR2 YYNGEE. V dropped 0 bases and J dropped 1; count of bases not matched to a gene: 6. CDR3 sequence reads: CASSVVGQGGSGNTIYF. The CDR3 nucleotides are TGTGCCAGCAGCGTAGTAGGACAGGGAGGATCTGGAAACACCATATATTTT.

V and J are TRBV5-1 and TRBJ2-1; 7 bases match TRBD2. CDR3 size: 16 residues. Trimming removed 0 bases from V and 10 bases from J; junction bases left unmatched: 13. Per germline, CDR1 SGHRS and CDR2 YFSETQ. CDR3 nucleotides: TGCGCCAGCAGCTTGGTACCGGTCGGGACTACCCCAGAGCAGTTCTTC. This sequence encodes CASSLVPVGTTPEQFF.

This clone was observed a handful of times. The chain joins TRBV9 to TRBJ1-1; perhaps TRBD1 as D (6 bases). V was trimmed by 2 bases and J by 1 base, leaving 6 bases between them. The CDR3 runs 13 residues. CDR1 and CDR2 from the germline V gene are SGDLS and YYNGEE. CDR3 region: CASSVTGNTEAFF. The CDR3, as DNA: TGTGCCAGCAGCGTGACAGGGAACACTGAAGCTTTCTTT.

This clone was seen only a few times. The gene calls are TRBV4-3 and TRBJ2-5; D gene uncertain. Trimming pared 0 bases from V and 4 bases from J, leaving 9 bases between. Germline CDR1 LGHNA, CDR2 YSLEER. CDR3 length: 14 amino acids. CDR3 sequence (DNA): TGCGCCAGCAGCCAAGATGCGGCCCCAGAGACCCAGTACTTC. Translated: CASSQDAAPETQYF.

The genes are TRBV9 and TRBJ2-4; 12 bases align to TRBD1. CDR3 size: 17 residues. The trim removed 0 bases at V and 4 bases at J, leaving 5 bases unmatched. Germline V gene data show CDR1 as SGDLS and CDR2 as YYNGEE. In nucleotides, the CDR3 is TGTGCCAGCAGCGTAGATGTGGGACAGGGGGCAAAAAACATTCAGTACTTC. Protein: CASSVDVGQGAKNIQYF.

On this clone: Mismatch with germline at one junction end may stem from a read error. The chain employs TRBV7-9 and TRBJ2-3; 9 bases align to TRBD1. Germline CDR1 and CDR2: SEHNR and FQNEAQ (reference sequence). The CDR3 is 19 amino acids. The CDR3 is CASRLDPFTGGARTDTQYF. CDR3 bases: TGTGCCAGCAGGTTAGACCCATTTACAGGGGGCGCTAGGACAGATACGCAGTATTTT.

Only a few counts were recorded for this clone. The V gene is TRBV6-5, the J gene TRBJ2-2; D gene ambiguous. CDR3 size: 11 residues. Trimming removed 6 bases from V and 6 bases from J, with 5 bases in between. Germline assignment: CDR1 MNHEY and CDR2 SVGAGI. The CDR3 reads CASRRSGELFF. In DNA form, the CDR3 reads TGTGCCAGCAGGCGCTCCGGGGAGCTGTTTTTT.